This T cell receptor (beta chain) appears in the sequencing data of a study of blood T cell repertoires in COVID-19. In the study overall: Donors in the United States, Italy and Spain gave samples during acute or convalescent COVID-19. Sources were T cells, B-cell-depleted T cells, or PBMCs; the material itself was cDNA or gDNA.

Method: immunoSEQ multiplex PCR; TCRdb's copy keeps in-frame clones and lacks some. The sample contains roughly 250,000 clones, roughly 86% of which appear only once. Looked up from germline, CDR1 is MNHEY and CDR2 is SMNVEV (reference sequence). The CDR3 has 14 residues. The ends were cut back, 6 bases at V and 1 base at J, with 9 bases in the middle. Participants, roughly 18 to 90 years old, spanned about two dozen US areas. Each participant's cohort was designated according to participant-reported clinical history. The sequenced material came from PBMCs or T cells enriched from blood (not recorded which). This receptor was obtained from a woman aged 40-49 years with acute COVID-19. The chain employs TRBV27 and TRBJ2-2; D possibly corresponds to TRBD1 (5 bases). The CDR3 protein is CASSFDRNTGELFF. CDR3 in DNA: TGTGCCAGCAGCTTCGACAGGAACACCGGGGAGCTGTTTTTT.